This T cell receptor beta chain was recovered during a study of T cell responses to AZD1222 COVID-19 vaccine. Germline CDR1 is SGHDT and CDR2 is YYEEEE. This CDR3 is built from 13 residues. Between the trimmed V and J ends, which lost 3 bases and 5 bases, there was a span of 11 bases. The repertoire was sequenced with immunoSEQ multiplex PCR; TCRdb's copy has only in-frame clones and lacks some. Of 130,000 or so clones listed, 93% are singletons. The origin of this receptor is an adult in good health. Material: peripheral blood, obtained on day 0 of AZD1222 vaccination. V gene TRBV5-6 combines with J gene TRBJ1-2; D remains unclear. CDR3 nucleotide sequence: TGTGCCAGCAGCTCCGGAGGGTCTTATGGCTACACCTTC. Translation gives CASSSGGSYGYTF. The whole variable domain, remainder taken from reference TRBV5-6 and TRBJ1-2, is DAGVTQSPTHLIKTRGQQVTLRCSPKSGHDTVSWYQQALGQGPQFIFQYYEEEERQRGNFPDRFSGHQFPNYSSELNVNALLLGDSALYLCASSSGGSYGYTFGSGTRLTVV.